The clone carrying this TCR beta chain has at least ten counts. The record originates from a study of T cell repertoires in cytomegalovirus infection. V gave up 1 base and J gave up 4 bases, with 11 bases separating them. Per the germline V gene, CDR1 is SGHTA and CDR2 is FQGNSA. The CDR3 consists of 14 residues. A single record per CDR3 protein comes from TCRdb applying MiXCR to the reads. The table has approximately 290,000 distinct CDR3 sequences, about a quarter seen once; the top ten hold over 11%. The chain joins TRBV7-2 to TRBJ2-7, with D perhaps matching TRBD1 (5 bases). The specimen was PBMCs. The sequence was collected from a human donor in good health (CMV status not recorded). Some clones in this sample may be carry-over from other donors' samples. As DNA, the CDR3 is TGTGCCAGCAGCTTAGGGGGCACAGTTTACGAGCAGTACTTC. Its protein is CASSLGGTVYEQYF.